The 26 T cell receptor beta chains below were found in one sample sequenced in a study of neurological immune-mediated disorders. TCRdb analysed the 5' RACE reads with MiXCR anew, one entry per CDR3 protein. The sample yields 55,000 to 65,000 distinct CDR3 sequences, 3.5% to 4.5% seen once. The specimen was PBMCs. The receptors come from a woman in her fifties or sixties with multiple sclerosis.

This clonotype was seen ten or more times. The chain has TRBV10-3 and TRBJ2-1, with D hard to call. Germline V CDR1 and CDR2: ENHRY, SYGVKD. There are 15 residues in the CDR3. The V end lost 2 bases, the J end lost 0 bases, and 8 bases lay between the germline ends. The CDR3 protein is CAISENPSSYNEQFF. The CDR3 nucleotides are TGTGCCATCAGTGAGAACCCTAGCTCCTACAATGAGCAGTTCTTC.

Turning to this clonotype: A much more abundant neighbour one base away suggests this may be a read error. The gene calls are TRBV11-2 and TRBJ2-1, with TRBD2 identical over 8 bases. Trimming cost V 0 bases and J 1 base; bases outside gene matches: 11. Germline V gives CDR1 SGHAT, CDR2 FQNNGV. CDR3 length: 19 residues. The CDR3 sequence is CASSLERAGASLSYNEQFF. CDR3 nucleotides: TGTGCCAGCAGCTTAGAACGAGCGGGAGCCTCCTTATCCTACAATGAGCAGTTCTTC.

This clonotype was recorded at least ten times. The V and J genes are TRBV5-1 and TRBJ2-7; D gene ambiguous. CDR3 length: 11 residues. The V end lost 4 bases, the J end lost 3 bases, and 5 bases lay between the germline ends. Germline V gene data show CDR1 as SGHRS and CDR2 as YFSETQ. CDR3 DNA sequence: TGCGCCAGCAGCGGGGACTACGAGCAGTACTTC. It translates to CASSGDYEQYF.

Ten or more counts support this clonotype. The rearrangement uses TRBV7-8 and TRBJ1-5; D gene unclear. V was pared by 5 bases and J by 5 bases, with 13 bases between. This CDR3 is built from 14 residues. In germline, CDR1 is SGHVS, CDR2 FQNEAQ. CDR3 DNA: TGTGCCAGCAGCGCCCTTTGGGCCCATCAGCCCCAGCATTTT. As protein: CASSALWAHQPQHF.

This clonotype was observed at least ten times. The chain uses TRBV12-3 or TRBV12-4 and TRBJ2-7; 7 nucleotides align to TRBD1. This CDR3 region has 12 residues. J was trimmed by 1 base and V by 6 bases; bases with no gene match: 0. The CDR3 region has the DNA TGTGCCAGCAGGGGACAGTCCTACGAGCAGTACTTC. This codes for CASRGQSYEQYF.

This clonotype was recorded at least ten times. CDR3 protein: CSARGRDTPRQPQHF. The CDR3 DNA is TGCAGTGCTAGAGGACGAGACACCCCTAGACAGCCCCAGCATTTT. The chain is built from TRBV20-1 and TRBJ1-5; D uncertain. Germline lookup yields CDR1 DFQATT and CDR2 SNEGSKA (reference sequence). The CDR3 is 15 amino acids. V was cut by 1 base and J by 7 bases, with 17 bases left in between.

This clonotype has at least ten counts. The rearrangement links TRBV4-3 to TRBJ2-2; D gene uncertain. This CDR3 comprises 14 residues. The ends were cut back, 0 bases at V and 13 bases at J, with 15 bases in the middle. CDR1 and CDR2 (germline): LGHNA, YSLEER. CDR3 in DNA: TGCGCCAGCAGCCAAGATCTTACCTCACAAGGGCTGTTTTTT. Protein: CASSQDLTSQGLFF.

Notes on this clonotype: A much larger clone differs by one base, so this may be a read error. This chain's CDR3 is CATAGKSYNEQFF. The CDR3 DNA sequence: TGTGCCACCGCCGGAAAATCCTACAATGAGCAGTTCTTC. This rearrangement joins TRBV24-1 to TRBJ2-1; D uncertain. Germline CDR1 and CDR2: KGHDR and SFDVKD. Trimming shortened V by 9 bases and J by 1 base, and 9 bases separated the two germline ends. The CDR3 totals 13 residues.

This clonotype occurred many times. J is TRBJ2-1 and V is TRBV18; 11 bases fit TRBD2. Germline V gives CDR1 KGHSH, CDR2 LQKENI. The CDR3 sequence is 14 residues long. J gave up 9 bases and V 0 bases, and 1 base lay outside the gene matches. The CDR3 DNA is TGTGCCAGCTCACCACCAACTAGCGGGAGTGAGCAGTTCTTC. This sequence encodes CASSPPTSGSEQFF.

The chain joins TRBV24-1 to TRBJ2-3; tentative D call: TRBD1 (6 bases). V shed 3 bases and J shed 8 bases, with 11 bases lying between them. From germline, CDR1 is KGHDR and CDR2 SFDVKD. The CDR3 is 13 amino acids. The CDR3 sequence: CATSDTHRATQYF. CDR3 DNA sequence: TGTGCCACCAGTGATACACACAGGGCTACGCAGTATTTT.

This clonotype occurred many times. The rearrangement uses TRBV5-1 and TRBJ2-7; D is ambiguous. The V gene's germline CDR1 is SGHRS and CDR2 YFSETQ. This CDR3 is 12 amino acids long. Trimming pared 0 bases from V and 8 bases from J, leaving 9 bases between. CDR3: CASSLDTLQQYF. The CDR3 DNA is TGCGCCAGCAGCTTGGACACATTACAGCAGTACTTC.

There are many counts of this clonotype. A read error may produce the germline difference seen at one junction end. V usage is TRBV12-3 or TRBV12-4 and J usage is TRBJ2-4, with 7 bases that match TRBD1. CDR3 size: 15 residues. This chain's CDR3 is CASSLTGVARNIQYF. CDR3 nucleotides: TGTGCCAGCAGTCTTACAGGGGTGGCCAGAAACATTCAGTACTTC.

This clonotype was seen ten or more times. The chain links TRBV7-9 to TRBJ2-3; no clear D gene. The germline gives CDR1 SEHNR, CDR2 FQNEAQ (reference sequence). The CDR3 sequence is 14 residues long. Trimming shortened V by 1 base and J by 2 bases, and 7 bases separated the two germline ends. The DNA for the CDR3 is TGTGCCAGCAGCTTAGGACGGATCACAGATACGCAGTATTTT. Residues: CASSLGRITDTQYF. Using reference TRBV7-9 and TRBJ2-3 for the parts outside the CDR3, the full variable domain is DTGVSQNPRHKITKRGQNVTFRCDPISEHNRLYWYRQTLGQGPEFLTYFQNEAQLEKSRLLSDRFSAERPKGSFSTLEIQRTEQGDSAMYLCASSLGRITDTQYFGPGTRLTVL.

This clonotype occurred many times. The rearrangement uses TRBV20-1 and TRBJ2-7; 7 bases fit TRBD1. Germline CDR1 DFQATT, CDR2 SNEGSKA (reference sequence). The CDR3 consists of 14 residues. V was pared by 5 bases and J by 2 bases, with 9 bases of the junction left unmatched. The CDR3 bases are TGCAGTGCTGCCCTGACAGGGCTACCCTACGAGCAGTACTTC. Its translation is CSAALTGLPYEQYF.

In its sample, this clonotype ranks as medium-sized. This chain joins TRBV15 and TRBJ2-3; D gene uncertain. CDR1 is LNHNV and CDR2 is YYDKDF in the germline V gene (reference sequence). V lost 0 bases and J 0 bases, leaving 4 bases between the germline ends. The CDR3 loop spans 14 amino acids. The CDR3 reads CATSRDTSTDTQYF. The CDR3 DNA follows: TGTGCCACCAGCAGAGATACTAGCACAGATACGCAGTATTTT.

V gene TRBV5-6 combines with J gene TRBJ2-7, with 8 bases aligning to TRBD2. The germline V gene encodes CDR1 SGHDT and CDR2 YYEEEE. The CDR3 consists of 14 residues. J was trimmed by 6 bases and V by 4 bases; bases with no gene match: 9. The CDR3 loop is CASSLRAGVPEQYF. DNA of the CDR3: TGTGCCAGCAGCCTTCGAGCGGGAGTTCCCGAGCAGTACTTC.

This clonotype was seen more than once but under ten times. One end of the junction varies from germline; a read error may be responsible. The V and J genes are TRBV12-3 or TRBV12-4 and TRBJ1-5; no clear D gene. CDR3 size: 12 residues. The chain's CDR3 is CASSYGNQPQNF. The CDR3 coding sequence is TGTGCCAGCAGCTATGGCAATCAGCCCCAGAATTTT.

This chain links TRBV20-1 with TRBJ1-3; D is undetermined. The CDR3 length is 14 residues. Trimming took off 3 bases at V and 0 bases at J, with 9 bases between the two ends. The V gene's germline CDR1 is DFQATT and CDR2 SNEGSKA (reference sequence). The CDR3 here is CSARSGSSGNTIYF. The CDR3, as DNA: TGCAGTGCTAGGTCCGGGTCCTCTGGAAACACCATATATTTT.

There are many counts of this clonotype. V and J are TRBV7-2 and TRBJ2-7; unclear D gene. The V gene's germline CDR1 is SGHTA and CDR2 FQGNSA. The CDR3 spans 12 residues. The V end lost 5 bases, the J end lost 3 bases, and 8 bases lay between the germline ends. CDR3 region: CASSLINYEQYF. The DNA of the CDR3 is TGTGCCAGCAGCCTTATCAACTACGAGCAGTACTTC.

Ten or more counts support this clonotype. J is TRBJ2-1 and V is TRBV20-1; no clear D. Germline CDR1 reads DFQATT; CDR2 reads SNEGSKA (reference sequence). This CDR3 is 15 amino acids long. V was clipped by 1 base and J by 7 bases, with 17 bases between them. The CDR3 loop is CSARVGFELGNEQFF. The CDR3 bases are TGCAGTGCTAGAGTTGGGTTTGAGCTAGGGAATGAGCAGTTCTTC.

The V and J genes are TRBV20-1 and TRBJ1-4; 7 positions match TRBD1. This CDR3 comprises 15 residues. The ends lost 3 bases at V and 7 bases at J; junction bases unmatched: 11. Germline values: CDR1 DFQATT, CDR2 SNEGSKA (reference sequence). The CDR3 loop reads CSARPTGVTSEKLFF. The CDR3 DNA follows: TGCAGTGCTAGGCCCACAGGGGTGACGAGTGAAAAACTGTTTTTT.

At least ten counts were recorded for this clonotype. CDR3 protein: CAISDSVAGGPRETQYF. The CDR3 bases are TGTGCCATCAGTGATTCTGTAGCGGGAGGGCCGAGAGAGACCCAGTACTTC. The V and J genes are TRBV10-3 and TRBJ2-5; TRBD2 matches 11 bases. From germline, CDR1 is ENHRY and CDR2 SYGVKD. Trimming at V came to 3 bases and at J to 4 bases, leaving 10 bases not matched to a gene. The CDR3 runs to 17 residues.

This clonotype has ten or more counts. The rearrangement uses TRBV4-3 and TRBJ2-2; D gene uncertain. V lost 4 bases, J lost 4 bases, and 10 bases lay in between. The germline V gene has CDR1 LGHNA and CDR2 YSLEER. The CDR3 extends over 14 amino acids. As DNA, the CDR3 is TGCGCCAGCAGCCCAGGATTCGCCACCGGGGAGCTGTTTTTT. Translating it yields CASSPGFATGELFF.

This clonotype was seen at least ten times. The chain is built from TRBV6-1 and TRBJ1-1, with D unclear. The length of the CDR3 is 15 residues. Trimming removed 2 bases at V and 6 bases at J, with 16 bases between. Per germline, CDR1 MNHNS and CDR2 SASEGT. The CDR3 sequence: CASSEYYSTYAEAFF. The CDR3 nucleotides read TGTGCCAGCAGTGAATACTACAGTACCTACGCTGAAGCTTTCTTT.

This clonotype was counted many times. CDR3 nucleotide sequence: TGCAGTGCCTATGGGGGACAGGATAAAGGCACCATATATTTT. Amino acid sequence: CSAYGGQDKGTIYF. The chain joins TRBV20-1 to TRBJ1-3; 8 bases fit TRBD1. This CDR3 comprises 14 residues. V shed 6 bases, J shed 9 bases, and the junction held 13 bases outside the gene matches. The V gene's germline CDR1 is DFQATT and CDR2 SNEGSKA (reference sequence).

This clonotype occurred many times. The rearrangement links TRBV14 to TRBJ2-7, with D hard to call. V lost 3 bases, J lost 6 bases, and 12 bases lay in between. The germline gives CDR1 SGHDN, CDR2 FVKESK. CDR3 length: 13 residues. The CDR3 protein is CASSQARLGEQYF. In DNA form, the CDR3 reads TGTGCCAGCAGCCAGGCACGCCTGGGCGAGCAGTACTTC. The full variable domain, in which reference TRBV14 and TRBJ2-7 provide the parts outside the CDR3, is EAGVTQFPSHSVIEKGQTVTLRCDPISGHDNLYWYRRVMGKEIKFLLHFVKESKQDESGMPNNRFLAERTGGTYSTLKVQPAELEDSGVYFCASSQARLGEQYFGPGTRLTVT.